This T cell receptor beta chain appears in the sequencing data of a study of blood T cells in healthy people across ages. Findings and caveats of the study: TCR beta diversity correlated strongly with naive T cell percentage. Possibly, changes in expanded clonotypes were confounded because donor CMV status was unknown. Greater diversity and more naive CD4+ cells were seen in long-lived donors than in aged donors.

This clonotype showed up many times. The antigen remains unidentified. The CDR3 has 15 residues. The germline gives CDR1 MNHNY, CDR2 SVGAGI (reference sequence). The V gene lost 6 bases and the J gene lost 5 bases, with 19 bases spanning the gap. Alongside a J-beta primer mix, a sample-barcoded 5' primer served in a second PCR lasting about 7 to 12 cycles. TCRdb passed the 5' RACE reads through MiXCR, listing each CDR3 protein once. The sample has about 670,000 distinct CDR3 sequences; roughly 41% are singletons. The chain uses TRBV6-6 and TRBJ2-5, with D perhaps TRBD1 or TRBD2 (7 bases each). The sample consisted of blood. The clonotype was recovered from a man of 80 years or more in good health. CDR3 sequence reads: CASSVPRGRDETQYF. The CDR3 DNA reads TGTGCCAGCAGCGTACCCAGGGGGAGGGATGAGACCCAGTACTTC.